This entry lists 3 T cell receptor beta chains sequenced from one sample in a study of control samples from healthy donors and cancer patients (TCRdb year 2020). The library was built by means of the immunoSEQ multiplex PCR assay. TCRdb obtained this table from immuneACCESS and retained in-frame rearrangements with V and J assigned. These tables miss some clones; where compared with another copy, unresolved V genes account for less than half of the shortfall, and the remainder is unexplained. The sample table holds some 140,000 clones, of which approximately 91% were seen once. Jointly, the top ten make up around 9% of the sample. The specimen sequenced was blood. These receptor sequences come from a woman in her thirties in good health.

The chain joins TRBV10-3 to TRBJ1-2; 7 positions match TRBD1. The V and J ends lost 10 bases and 3 bases, in that order; junction bases with no gene match: 5. Germline CDR1 is ENHRY and CDR2 is SYGVKD. CDR3 length: 12 residues. CDR3 sequence reads: CATSQGDYGYTF. CDR3 in DNA: TGTGCCACGAGTCAGGGGGACTATGGCTACACCTTC.

This clone was seen only once. This rearrangement joins TRBV6-2 or TRBV6-3 to TRBJ2-1, with no clear D. The ends were cut back, 6 bases at V and 10 bases at J, with 10 bases in the middle. The CDR3 loop spans 11 amino acids. The germline V gene has CDR1 MNHEY and CDR2 SVGEGT. CDR3 protein: CASSLLREQFF. In DNA form, the CDR3 reads TGTGCCAGCAGCCTTCTTCGCGAGCAGTTCTTC.

This chain joins TRBV28 and TRBJ1-5, with D possibly matching TRBD1 (6 bases). CDR3 length equals 14 residues. Trimming took 2 bases from V and 2 from J, leaving 7 bases between them. The V gene's germline CDR1 is MDHEN and CDR2 SYDVKM. The CDR3 DNA reads TGTGCCAGCAGTTTAGGGGGGCGCAATCAGCCCCAGCATTTT. Encoded protein: CASSLGGRNQPQHF.